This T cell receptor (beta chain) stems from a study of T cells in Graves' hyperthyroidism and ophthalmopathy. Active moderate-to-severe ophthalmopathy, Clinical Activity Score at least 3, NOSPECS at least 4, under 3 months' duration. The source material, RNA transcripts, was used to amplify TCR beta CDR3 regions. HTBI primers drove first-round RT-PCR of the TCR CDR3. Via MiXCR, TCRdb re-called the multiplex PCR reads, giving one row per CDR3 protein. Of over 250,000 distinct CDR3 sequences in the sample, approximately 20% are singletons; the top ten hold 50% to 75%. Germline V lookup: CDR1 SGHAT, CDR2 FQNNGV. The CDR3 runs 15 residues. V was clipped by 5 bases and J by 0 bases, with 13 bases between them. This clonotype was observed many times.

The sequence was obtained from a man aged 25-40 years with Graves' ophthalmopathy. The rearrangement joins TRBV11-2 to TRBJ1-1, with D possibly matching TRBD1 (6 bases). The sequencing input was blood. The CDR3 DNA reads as TGTGCCAGCAGCCCCAGGGGCAGCCTGAACACTGAAGCTTTCTTT. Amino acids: CASSPRGSLNTEAFF.